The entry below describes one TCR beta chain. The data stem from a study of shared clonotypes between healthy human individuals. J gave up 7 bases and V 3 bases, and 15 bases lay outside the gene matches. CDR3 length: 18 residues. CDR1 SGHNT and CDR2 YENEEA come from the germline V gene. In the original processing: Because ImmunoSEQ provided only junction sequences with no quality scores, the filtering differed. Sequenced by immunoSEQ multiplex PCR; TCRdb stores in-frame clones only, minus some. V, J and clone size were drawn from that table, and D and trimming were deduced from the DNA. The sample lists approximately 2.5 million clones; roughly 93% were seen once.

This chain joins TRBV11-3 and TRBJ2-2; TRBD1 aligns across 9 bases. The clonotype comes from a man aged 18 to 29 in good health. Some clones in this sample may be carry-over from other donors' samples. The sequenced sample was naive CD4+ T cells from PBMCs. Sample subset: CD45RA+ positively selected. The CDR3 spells CASSLLTGGGQAGGELFF. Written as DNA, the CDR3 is TGTGCCAGCAGCTTGCTTACAGGGGGCGGCCAAGCGGGCGGGGAGCTGTTTTTT.